Listed below are T cell receptor beta chains from one sample, sequenced in a study of cytomegalovirus exposure and HLA in healthy donors. Clones were sequenced by immunoSEQ multiplex PCR, and TCRdb holds only the in-frame ones, with some missing. The top ten hold almost 7% of the sample, which has 55,000 to 75,000 clones, just under 75% seen once. The sample comprised PBMCs. These receptor sequences come from a young man in good health and CMV-seropositive. Each CDR3 is given with its conserved first and last residue. D genes are given only for firm matches. Clone size is given for some rows only: seen once, a few or many times, or a class if the clone is expanded.

d_call	v_call	j_call	clone_size	cdr3_aa	cdr3_nt
NA	TRBV20-1	TRBJ2-5	NA	CSANRGPQYF	TGCAGTGCGAATCGGGGTCCCCAGTACTTC
NA	TRBV9	TRBJ1-1	NA	CASSVGGFTEAFF	TGTGCCAGCAGCGTAGGAGGGTTCACTGAAGCTTTCTTT
NA	TRBV19	TRBJ1-1	medium-sized	CASRLGGPEAFF	TGTGCCAGTAGGCTCGGGGGACCTGAAGCTTTCTTT
NA	TRBV30	TRBJ1-1	NA	CAWSVQGPHTEAFF	TGTGCCTGGAGTGTACAGGGTCCACACACTGAAGCTTTCTTT
NA	TRBV28	TRBJ2-5	NA	CATLRESQETQYF	TGTGCCACCCTCAGGGAATCCCAAGAGACCCAGTACTTC
TRBD2	TRBV4-2	TRBJ2-7	NA	CASSQVSGGDFEQYF	TGTGCCAGCAGCCAAGTAAGCGGGGGGGATTTCGAGCAGTACTTC
NA	TRBV9	TRBJ2-2	NA	CASSVTPGFTGELFF	TGTGCCAGCAGCGTAACACCAGGGTTCACCGGGGAGCTGTTTTTT
TRBD1	TRBV30	TRBJ1-6	NA	CAWSVGGQGVCPLHF	TGTGCCTGGAGTGTAGGGGGGCAGGGGGTCTGCCCCCTCCACTTT
NA	TRBV30	TRBJ1-2	NA	CAWAGLHGYTF	TGTGCTTGGGCGGGGCTTCATGGCTACACCTTC
TRBD1	TRBV9	TRBJ1-1	NA	CASSVETTGVGEAFF	TGTGCCAGCAGCGTAGAGACGACAGGGGTTGGTGAAGCTTTCTTT
NA	TRBV7-9	TRBJ1-5	once	CASSLGAGNQPQHF	TGTGCCAGCAGCTTAGGTGCGGGAAACCAGCCCCAGCATTTT
TRBD1	TRBV27	TRBJ2-1	NA	CASTLRGTGNLGGEQFF	TGTGCCAGCACACTGAGGGGGACAGGGAACCTCGGGGGTGAGCAGTTCTTC
NA	TRBV15	TRBJ1-1	NA	CATSRDGQRHMNTEAFF	TGTGCCACCAGCAGAGATGGACAGAGACACATGAACACTGAAGCTTTCTTT
TRBD2	TRBV7-2	TRBJ2-3	once	CASSLVTLAGVQTDTQYF	TGTGCCAGCAGCTTAGTAACCCTAGCGGGGGTTCAAACAGATACGCAGTATTTT
NA	TRBV30	TRBJ1-2	NA	CAWSVLGTSYGYTF	TGTGCCTGGAGTGTACTGGGGACATCCTATGGCTACACCTTC
NA	TRBV27	TRBJ2-7	NA	CASSFLTGIHEQYF	TGTGCCAGCAGTTTTCTGACGGGGATCCACGAGCAGTACTTC
NA	TRBV7-8	TRBJ1-6	NA	CASTLGASSYNSPLHF	TGTGCCAGCACTCTAGGGGCGAGCTCCTATAATTCACCCCTCCACTTT
TRBD1	TRBV7-2	TRBJ2-5	NA	CASRRGRGTEEETQYF	TGTGCCAGCAGGAGAGGAAGGGGGACAGAAGAAGAGACCCAGTACTTC
TRBD2	TRBV11-2	TRBJ2-7	NA	CASSLGLAGFSYEQYF	TGTGCCAGCAGCTTAGGCCTAGCGGGCTTCTCCTACGAGCAGTACTTC
TRBD1	TRBV13	TRBJ1-6	NA	CASSPRTGGNSPLHF	TGTGCCAGCAGCCCACGGACAGGGGGTAATTCACCCCTCCACTTT
TRBD1	TRBV10-3	TRBJ1-2	NA	CAITRTGDYGYTF	TGTGCCATCACCCGGACAGGGGACTATGGCTACACCTTC
NA	TRBV21-1	TRBJ2-2	NA	CASSKTFLAGEFITGELFF	TGTGCCAGCAGCAAGACCTTTCTAGCGGGGGAGTTTATCACCGGGGAGCTGTTTTTT
NA	TRBV6-6	TRBJ2-5	NA	CASSLEQGGETQYF	TGTGCCAGCAGTTTAGAACAGGGGGGGGAGACCCAGTACTTC
TRBD2	TRBV4-1	TRBJ2-5	NA	CASSQGLVRETQYF	TGCGCCAGCAGCCAGGGACTAGTGAGAGAGACCCAGTACTTC
TRBD2	TRBV6-1	TRBJ2-7	few	CASTERGTYEQYF	TGTGCCAGCACTGAGCGGGGCACCTACGAGCAGTACTTC
TRBD2	TRBV29-1	TRBJ2-5	NA	CSVTSGQETQYF	TGCAGCGTGACTAGCGGACAAGAGACCCAGTACTTC
NA	TRBV6-5	TRBJ1-5	NA	CASSRGAHQPQHF	TGTGCCAGCAGCAGGGGCGCCCATCAGCCCCAGCATTTT
TRBD1	TRBV27	TRBJ2-7	NA	CASSTVARDRGRGAQYF	TGTGCCAGCAGTACCGTAGCTAGGGACAGGGGGCGAGGTGCGCAGTACTTC
NA	TRBV10-3	TRBJ1-6	NA	CAISVGGGEGSPLHF	TGTGCCATCAGTGTGGGGGGGGGCGAGGGTTCACCCCTCCACTTT
TRBD2	TRBV4-3	TRBJ2-1	medium-sized	CASSQETSGGYNEQFF	TGCGCCAGCAGCCAAGAAACTAGCGGGGGATACAATGAGCAGTTCTTC
TRBD2	TRBV28	TRBJ2-7	few	CASSSPRDYGSYEQYF	TGTGCCAGCAGTTCCCCCCGGGACTACGGCTCCTACGAGCAGTACTTC
NA	TRBV30	TRBJ1-5	NA	CAWAGIGDQPQHF	TGTGCCTGGGCAGGGATAGGCGATCAGCCCCAGCATTTT
NA	TRBV5-1	TRBJ1-4	few	CASSLAAIGEKLFF	TGCGCCAGCAGCTTGGCTGCAATCGGGGAAAAACTGTTTTTT
TRBD2	TRBV29-1	TRBJ2-7	NA	CSVVAGVHEQYF	TGCAGCGTTGTGGCGGGGGTCCACGAGCAGTACTTC
NA	TRBV7-8	TRBJ1-6	NA	CASRAQGANSPLHF	TGTGCCAGCAGGGCACAGGGCGCTAATTCACCCCTCCACTTT
TRBD1	TRBV5-6	TRBJ2-7	NA	CASSLLRDRGYEQYF	TGTGCCAGCAGCTTGCTGCGGGACAGGGGCTACGAGCAGTACTTC
NA	TRBV7-2	TRBJ2-1	once	CASSSTGMPYNEQFF	TGTGCCAGCAGCTCCACAGGGATGCCCTACAATGAGCAGTTCTTC
NA	TRBV29-1	TRBJ1-5	once	CSVRDSNQPQHF	TGCAGCGTCCGGGATAGCAATCAGCCCCAGCATTTT
NA	TRBV6-6	TRBJ2-7	NA	CASRTKGGLYEQYF	TGTGCCAGCAGGACCAAAGGAGGGCTCTACGAGCAGTACTTC
NA	TRBV9	TRBJ1-6	NA	CASSPARGSPLHF	TGTGCCAGCAGCCCCGCGCGGGGGTCACCCCTCCACTTT
NA	TRBV5-1	TRBJ2-7	NA	CASSSDGDSYEQYF	TGCGCCAGCAGCTCCGACGGGGATTCCTACGAGCAGTACTTC
NA	TRBV2	TRBJ2-3	NA	CASSAYPGSSTDTQYF	TGTGCCAGCAGTGCTTACCCAGGGTCGAGCACAGATACGCAGTATTTT
TRBD1	TRBV7-2	TRBJ2-7	NA	CASSFLGQGTYEQYF	TGTGCCAGCAGCTTCCTCGGACAGGGGACCTACGAGCAGTACTTC
TRBD1	TRBV27	TRBJ1-2	medium-sized	CASTPRGTGSIYGYTF	TGTGCCAGCACTCCCCGCGGGACAGGGTCCATCTATGGCTACACCTTC
NA	TRBV2	TRBJ2-7	NA	CASSSQLPSYEQYF	TGTGCCAGCAGTTCCCAGTTACCTTCCTACGAGCAGTACTTC
NA	TRBV6-1	TRBJ1-1	NA	CASDGTFEAFF	TGTGCCAGCGACGGGACATTTGAAGCTTTCTTT
NA	TRBV28	TRBJ1-2	NA	CASSLGGIAYGYTF	TGTGCCAGCAGTTTAGGGGGGATAGCCTATGGCTACACCTTC
NA	TRBV5-6	TRBJ2-1	NA	CASSLKRTYDEQFF	TGTGCCAGCAGCTTGAAGCGGACTTACGATGAGCAGTTCTTC
NA	TRBV6-5	TRBJ1-3	few	CASSYQGRDGNTIYF	TGTGCCAGCAGTTACCAGGGGAGGGACGGAAACACCATATATTTT
NA	TRBV28	TRBJ2-7	NA	CASSWTGTYEQYF	TGTGCCAGCAGTTGGACGGGGACCTACGAGCAGTACTTC
NA	TRBV18	TRBJ1-2	NA	CASSPFSGGVKDYGYTF	TGTGCCAGCTCACCATTTTCGGGAGGGGTTAAGGACTATGGCTACACCTTC
NA	TRBV30	TRBJ1-1	few	CAWSRLTNTEAFF	TGTGCCTGGAGTAGGCTGACTAACACTGAAGCTTTCTTT
NA	TRBV7-3	TRBJ2-3	NA	CASSSNTGIAQYF	TGTGCCAGCAGCTCAAACACAGGGATAGCGCAGTATTTT
NA	TRBV28	TRBJ1-6	NA	CASSELRGLEYNSPLHF	TGTGCCAGCAGTGAACTAAGGGGCCTGGAATATAATTCACCCCTCCACTTT
TRBD1	TRBV5-1	TRBJ2-7	NA	CASSLAPTGGYEQYF	TGCGCCAGCAGCTTGGCCCCTACAGGGGGGTACGAGCAGTACTTC
TRBD1	TRBV30	TRBJ2-2	few	CAWSRDRANTGELFF	TGTGCCTGGAGCCGGGACAGGGCTAACACCGGGGAGCTGTTTTTT
TRBD2	TRBV27	TRBJ2-7	NA	CASSLGRPDGGDEQYF	TGTGCCAGCAGTTTGGGTCGGCCCGATGGGGGGGACGAGCAGTACTTC
NA	TRBV12-1	TRBJ2-7	NA	CASSSRTGDGPCYEQYF	TGTGCCAGCAGCTCTAGGACAGGGGACGGCCCTTGCTACGAGCAGTACTTC